The clone carrying this TCR beta chain was found a few times. This entry comes from a study of blood T cell repertoires in COVID-19. About the study: Collection of acute and convalescent COVID-19 samples took place in the United States, Italy and Spain. PBMCs, B-cell-depleted T cells, or T cells were the source of the cDNA or gDNA that made up the material.

V was pared by 3 bases and J by 1 base, with 9 bases between. Germline V lookup: CDR1 MDHEN, CDR2 SYDVKM. The length of the CDR3 is 14 residues. Authors' analysis steps: The authors estimated nucleated cell counts from reference gene primer amplification. Sequencing was performed with immunoSEQ multiplex PCR; in TCRdb, only in-frame clones are kept and a portion is missing. Clonal size and the V and J genes are those of that table, whereas D and trimming came from the DNA. The sample shows about 200,000 clones, 86% of them seen only once. This chain links TRBV28 with TRBJ1-2, with a weak D call TRBD1 (6 bases). Sequencing was performed on peripheral blood. This receptor was identified in a woman in her seventies with acute or convalescent COVID-19. This CDR3 is CASSLEQGNYGYTF. The CDR3 nucleotides are TGTGCCAGCAGTTTGGAACAGGGTAACTATGGCTACACCTTC.